This TCR beta chain originates from a study of T cells after yellow fever vaccination. TCRdb re-derived calls from the 5' RACE reads in MiXCR, one entry per CDR3 protein. The sample consists of fewer than 350,000 distinct CDR3 sequences, 3.5% to 4.5% of them appearing once. CDR3 size: 12 residues. The germline CDR1 and CDR2 sequences are ENHRY and SYGVKD. V lost 7 bases to trimming and J lost 4 bases, with 8 bases between them. This clonotype was obtained from a man between 18 and 35 years old who received the YFV17D yellow fever vaccine. This chain joins TRBV10-3 and TRBJ2-1; a weak D match, TRBD2 (5 bases). The sequencing here drew on PBMCs, taken 15 days after the yellow fever booster vaccination. In DNA, the CDR3 is TGTGCCATCAAAGGGAGATACAATGAGCAGTTCTTC. Residues: CAIKGRYNEQFF.